This is a list of T cell receptor beta chains from one sample in a study of blood T cell repertoires in COVID-19. The protocol was immunoSEQ multiplex PCR, while the TCRdb copy is restricted to in-frame clones and leaves out a portion. The table records under 95,000 clones, under 95% of them present only once. Sequenced input: peripheral blood. These receptors were obtained from a woman in her forties or fifties in a cohort sampled during active COVID-19. CDR3s include the opening cysteine and the closing phenylalanine or tryptophan. The D gene is left open where the match is weak.

D: TRBD1
V: TRBV20-1
J: TRBJ1-3
CDR3: CSARQGHTIYF
DNA: TGCAGTGCCAGACAGGGGCACACCATATATTTT

D: TRBD2
V: TRBV6-5
J: TRBJ2-1
CDR3: CASSRREDHNEQFF
DNA: TGTGCCAGCAGTCGGCGGGAGGACCACAATGAGCAGTTCTTC

D: TRBD1
V: TRBV24-1
J: TRBJ2-1
CDR3: CATSDYRGGDEQFF
DNA: TGTGCCACCAGTGATTACAGGGGTGGCGATGAGCAGTTCTTC

D: -
V: TRBV25-1
J: TRBJ1-2
CDR3: CASSARGRYGYTF
DNA: TGTGCCAGCAGCGCGCGGGGCCGCTATGGCTACACCTTC

D: -
V: TRBV7-3
J: TRBJ2-2
CDR3: CASSPRNGAGELFF
DNA: TGTGCCAGCAGCCCGCGGAATGGCGCCGGGGAGCTGTTTTTT

D: TRBD1
V: TRBV18
J: TRBJ1-2
CDR3: CASSTGTDYGYTF
DNA: TGTGCCAGTTCGACCGGGACAGACTATGGCTACACCTTC

D: -
V: TRBV4-1
J: TRBJ1-6
CDR3: CASSQEDRPPLHF
DNA: TGCGCCAGCAGCCAAGAAGACAGGCCCCCCCTCCACTTT

D: -
V: TRBV7-2
J: TRBJ1-2
CDR3: CASSPSGGWGADGYTF
DNA: TGTGCCAGCAGCCCAAGCGGGGGGTGGGGGGCCGATGGCTACACCTTC

D: -
V: TRBV18
J: TRBJ2-5
CDR3: CASSPVGGQETQYF
DNA: TGTGCCAGCTCACCGGTAGGGGGCCAAGAGACCCAGTACTTC

D: TRBD2
V: TRBV14
J: TRBJ2-5
CDR3: CASSYRATSGSRETQYF
DNA: TGTGCCAGCAGCTATAGGGCAACTAGCGGGAGTCGGGAGACCCAGTACTTC

D: TRBD1
V: TRBV7-6
J: TRBJ2-2
CDR3: CASSPRGREAGELFF
DNA: TGTGCCAGCAGTCCCAGGGGGCGCGAGGCCGGGGAGCTGTTTTTT

D: TRBD2
V: TRBV11-1
J: TRBJ2-3
CDR3: CASSRGGGDTQYF
DNA: TGTGCCAGCAGCAGGGGCGGGGGAGATACGCAGTATTTT

D: TRBD1
V: TRBV14
J: TRBJ2-5
CDR3: CASSQEGQRQETQYF
DNA: TGTGCCAGCAGCCAAGAGGGACAGCGCCAAGAGACCCAGTACTTC